This T cell receptor beta chain was profiled in a study of blood T cell repertoires in COVID-19. Looking at the study overall: T cells, B-cell-depleted T cells, or PBMCs provided the cDNA or gDNA that served as material.

The CDR3 totals 17 residues. V lost 1 base to trimming and J lost 2 bases; unmatched junction nucleotides: 5. Germline V CDR1 and CDR2: SGHAT, FQNNGV. Assay used: immunoSEQ multiplex PCR; TCRdb lists only in-frame clones, some missing. There are 200,000 to 250,000 clones in the sample; around 83% occur only once, and 1.3% lies in the top ten. By proportion, this clone is medium-sized (0.01 to 0.1%). Everyone who took part was 18 to 89 years old, and they came from over 20 US areas. What was sequenced was PBMCs or T cells enriched from blood (not recorded which). This TCR was sampled from a woman in her forties with acute COVID-19. The V call is TRBV11-2, the J call TRBJ1-5, with TRBD1 matching 10 bases. CDR3 nucleotide sequence: TGTGCCAGCAGCTTAGGACAGGGGGCACGGGGCAATCAGCCCCAGCATTTT. It yields the protein CASSLGQGARGNQPQHF.